A selection of T cell receptor beta chains follows, all from one sample in a study of blood T cell repertoires in COVID-19. Only in-frame clones appear in the TCRdb table, and some are missing; sequencing was by immunoSEQ multiplex PCR. The table has about 400,000 clones, less than 90% seen once. The sequenced sample was peripheral blood. The origin of the receptors is a woman aged 60 to 75 with COVID-19, enrolled during active disease. CDR3s include the opening cysteine and the closing phenylalanine or tryptophan. A D gene is named only where the DNA matches it firmly. Clone size is not always given. Where it is, it says once, few, many or a class for expanded clones.

v_gene	abundance	j_gene	d_gene	CDR3nt	CDR3aa
TRBV7-9	.	TRBJ2-1	.	TGTGCCAGCAGCTCCTTAGCATCTGAGCAGTTCTTC	CASSSLASEQFF
TRBV7-9	few	TRBJ1-1	.	TGTGCCAGCAGCTTAGGGGTGAAGGCGGTGAACACTGAAGCTTTCTTT	CASSLGVKAVNTEAFF
TRBV30	.	TRBJ2-2	.	TGTGCCTGGTCAACAGGACCCACTTCTTGGCTGTTTTTT	CAWSTGPTSWLFF
TRBV4-1	.	TRBJ2-7	TRBD2	TGCGCCAGCAGCCAGGTACTAGCGGGGGGAAACTACGAGCAGTACTTC	CASSQVLAGGNYEQYF
TRBV5-4	.	TRBJ2-6	TRBD1	TGTGCCAGCAGCCCGGGACAGGGGCTCTCTGGGGCCAACGTCCTGACTTTC	CASSPGQGLSGANVLTF
TRBV9	.	TRBJ1-2	TRBD1	TGTGCCAGCAGCGTAGGACAGGGGAGTAACTATGGCTACACCTTC	CASSVGQGSNYGYTF
TRBV27	.	TRBJ1-6	.	TGTGCCAGCAGTTATGGGCCTCACCAGTATGATTCACCCCTCCACTTT	CASSYGPHQYDSPLHF
TRBV2	.	TRBJ2-7	TRBD2	TGTGCCAGCAGGGACCTAGCGGGGGTTAGCGAGCAGTACTTC	CASRDLAGVSEQYF
TRBV6-6	.	TRBJ1-2	.	TGTGCCAGCAGTTACCAGCGGACGGAGCAGAGGGGCTACACCTTC	CASSYQRTEQRGYTF
TRBV7-3	once	TRBJ2-2	.	TGTGCCAGCAGCTTAAGACAGGCGAACACCGGGGAGCTGTTTTTT	CASSLRQANTGELFF
TRBV11-3	.	TRBJ2-7	.	TGTGCCAGCAGCTTAGGTCGGGGGAACTACGAGCAGTACTTC	CASSLGRGNYEQYF
TRBV19	.	TRBJ2-3	TRBD2	TGTGCCAGTAGAACTAATAGCGGGGGTTCCACAGATACGCAGTATTTT	CASRTNSGGSTDTQYF
TRBV9	.	TRBJ2-7	.	TGTGCCAGCAGCGTAGGGGCAGAAACCTACGAGCAGTACTTC	CASSVGAETYEQYF
TRBV30	few	TRBJ2-2	.	TGTGCCTGGACCTCGAGGGTAAACACCGGGGAGCTGTTTTTT	CAWTSRVNTGELFF
TRBV5-1	.	TRBJ1-1	TRBD1	TGCGCCAGCAGCAAACAGGGGACGATCACTGAAGCTTTCTTT	CASSKQGTITEAFF
TRBV30	.	TRBJ1-1	.	TGTGCCTGGAGTGAACGACAAAAGACGAACACTGAAGCTTTCTTT	CAWSERQKTNTEAFF
TRBV7-7	once	TRBJ2-5	TRBD1	TGTGCCAGCAGCCCACAGGGGCAAGAGACCCAGTACTTC	CASSPQGQETQYF
TRBV6-5	.	TRBJ1-5	.	TGTGCCAGCAGTTCCCTATCGGGGGGCAAGCCCCAGCATTTT	CASSSLSGGKPQHF
TRBV7-9	.	TRBJ1-5	TRBD1	TGTGCCAGCAGCTTAGCCGAGGGGGCTAGCAATCAGCCCCAGCATTTT	CASSLAEGASNQPQHF
TRBV12-2	.	TRBJ1-1	.	TGTGCAAGTCGCTTATATTACCAGGCGGGCACTGAAGCTTTCTTT	CASRLYYQAGTEAFF
TRBV30	.	TRBJ2-1	TRBD2	TGTGCCTGGAGTGGTCTAGCGGGGGCAAGAGGTGAGCAGTTCTTC	CAWSGLAGARGEQFF
TRBV30	.	TRBJ1-5	.	TGTGCCTGGAGTGTACTAGCCGGTAATCAGCCCCAGCATTTT	CAWSVLAGNQPQHF
TRBV9	.	TRBJ2-7	TRBD1	TGTGCCAGCAGAGGGACAGGGGTCGAGCAGTACTTC	CASRGTGVEQYF
TRBV4-1	once	TRBJ1-1	.	TGCGCCAGCAGCCCCGGGAGGACATCGAACACTGAAGCTTTCTTT	CASSPGRTSNTEAFF
TRBV5-6	many	TRBJ2-7	TRBD1	TGTGCCAGCAGCTTGGGAGGGACAGGGAACGAGCAGTACTTC	CASSLGGTGNEQYF
TRBV7-9	.	TRBJ2-3	.	TGTGCCAGCAGCTTAGTCCAGGCAGATACGCAGTATTTT	CASSLVQADTQYF
TRBV4-1	few	TRBJ1-1	.	TGCGCCAGCAGCCAAAAAACGGGGGGAGAGCCTGAAGCTTTCTTT	CASSQKTGGEPEAFF
TRBV19	.	TRBJ1-1	.	TGTGCCAGTAGTACGCCCGTGGGCAGGCCGAACACTGAAGCTTTCTTT	CASSTPVGRPNTEAFF
TRBV3-1/TRBV3-2	.	TRBJ2-7	.	TGTGCCAGCAGCCAAGAGACAGAGCAGTACTTC	CASSQETEQYF
TRBV7-8	.	TRBJ2-7	TRBD2	TGTGCCAGCAGCCTACGGACTAGCGGGGTCTACGAGCAGTACTTC	CASSLRTSGVYEQYF
TRBV9	.	TRBJ1-2	.	TGTGCCAGCAGCGTAGAGCCCCTCGTAAGAGGTAACTATGGCTACACCTTC	CASSVEPLVRGNYGYTF
TRBV5-6	few	TRBJ2-7	TRBD1	TGTGCCAGCAGCCCAGACAGGGGAACCTACGAGCAGTACTTC	CASSPDRGTYEQYF
TRBV5-1	.	TRBJ1-3	.	TGCGCCAGCAGCTTGGGTACTACCTCTGGAAACACCATATATTTT	CASSLGTTSGNTIYF
TRBV11-2	.	TRBJ2-7	TRBD1	TGTGCCAGCAGTCTCGGACAGGGGGCATGGCGCGAGCAGTACTTC	CASSLGQGAWREQYF
TRBV30	.	TRBJ2-2	.	TGTGCCTGGAGTCCAGGTCTCAGGGTTGCCGGGGAGCTGTTTTTT	CAWSPGLRVAGELFF
TRBV11-3	once	TRBJ1-1	.	TGTGCCAGCAGCGCGGTCCACCGAGCCACTGAAGCTTTCTTT	CASSAVHRATEAFF
TRBV10-3	.	TRBJ1-1	.	TGTGCCATCAGTAGCAGCGGCCGACTGAGGGAAGCTTTCTTT	CAISSSGRLREAFF
TRBV5-1	.	TRBJ2-5	TRBD2	TGCGCCAGCAGCTTGCAGCCCAGCGGAGCGGGGGCCCCCCAAGACCAGTACTTC	CASSLQPSGAGAPQDQYF
TRBV5-1	.	TRBJ1-1	.	TGCGCCAGCAGCATGGAACAGGGCCACACTGAAGCTTTCTTT	CASSMEQGHTEAFF
TRBV5-1	.	TRBJ1-1	TRBD1	TGCGCCAGCAGCTTGGAAGGGGGCGGGTACACTGAAGCTTTCTTT	CASSLEGGGYTEAFF
TRBV11-2	.	TRBJ1-1	.	TGTGCCAGCAGCTTAGATTCGGGTGACAGAGGGAACACTGAAGCTTTCTTT	CASSLDSGDRGNTEAFF
TRBV24-1	.	TRBJ2-5	.	TGTGCCACCAGTGACCCTCGACAGGACCAAGAGACCCAGTACTTC	CATSDPRQDQETQYF
TRBV5-1	.	TRBJ2-2	.	TGCGCCAGCAGCACGCCTTCGCGCGGGGAGCTGTTTTTT	CASSTPSRGELFF
TRBV20-1	once	TRBJ1-4	.	TGCAGTGCTAGTCCTTATACCGGGCCGGGGGAAAAACTGTTTTTT	CSASPYTGPGEKLFF
TRBV10-1	.	TRBJ2-2	.	TGCGCCAGCAGTGGCGGGTCTGCGGGGACCGGGGAGCTGTTTTTT	CASSGGSAGTGELFF
TRBV9	.	TRBJ2-3	.	TGTGCCAGCAGCCTGGGACTCTCCCGCACAGATACGCAGTATTTT	CASSLGLSRTDTQYF
TRBV6-5	.	TRBJ1-2	TRBD1	TGTGCCAGCCTCGGCCTTACAGGGGATGGCTACACCTTC	CASLGLTGDGYTF
TRBV29-1	.	TRBJ1-1	.	TGCAGCGTAACAACCATGGCCACCGCGGACACTGAAGCTTTCTTT	CSVTTMATADTEAFF
TRBV5-5	.	TRBJ2-5	.	TGTGCCAGCAGCTACAACAGGGTGGGAGAGACCCAGTACTTC	CASSYNRVGETQYF
TRBV11-2	.	TRBJ2-5	.	TGTGCCAGCAGCTTACGGGCGGGACAAGAGACCCAGTACTTC	CASSLRAGQETQYF
TRBV12-3/TRBV12-4	few	TRBJ2-1	.	TGTGCCAGCACCGCTCCGAACAGCGGTGAGCAGTTCTTC	CASTAPNSGEQFF
TRBV20-1	.	TRBJ2-5	.	TGCAGTGCTAGTACGGGGGAAGAGACCCAGTACTTC	CSASTGEETQYF
TRBV6-1	few	TRBJ1-2	TRBD1	TGTGCCAGCAGTGATCCCGGACAGGGCAGTTATGGCTACACCTTC	CASSDPGQGSYGYTF